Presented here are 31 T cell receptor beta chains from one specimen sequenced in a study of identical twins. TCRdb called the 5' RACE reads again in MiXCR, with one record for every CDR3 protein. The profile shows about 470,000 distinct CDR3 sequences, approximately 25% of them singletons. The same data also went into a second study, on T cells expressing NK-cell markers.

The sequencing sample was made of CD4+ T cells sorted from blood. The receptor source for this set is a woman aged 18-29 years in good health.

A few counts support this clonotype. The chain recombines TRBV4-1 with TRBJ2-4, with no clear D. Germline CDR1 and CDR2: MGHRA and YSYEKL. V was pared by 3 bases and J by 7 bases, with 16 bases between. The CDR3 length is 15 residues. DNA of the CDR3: TGCGCCAGCAGCCAGCTGGGCCTATTGCGGAACATTCAGTACTTC. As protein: CASSQLGLLRNIQYF.

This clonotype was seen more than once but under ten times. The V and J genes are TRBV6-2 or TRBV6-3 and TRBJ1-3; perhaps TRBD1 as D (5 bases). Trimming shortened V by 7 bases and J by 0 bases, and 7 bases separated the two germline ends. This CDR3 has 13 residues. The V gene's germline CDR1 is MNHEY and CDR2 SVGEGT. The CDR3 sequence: CASNRLSGNTIYF. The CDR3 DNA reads TGTGCCAGCAACAGGCTCTCTGGAAACACCATATATTTT.

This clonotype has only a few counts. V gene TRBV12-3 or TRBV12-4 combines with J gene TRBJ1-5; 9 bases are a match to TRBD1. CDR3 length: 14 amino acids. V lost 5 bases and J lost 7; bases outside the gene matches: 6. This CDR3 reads CASSLGQGTQPQHF. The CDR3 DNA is TGTGCCAGCAGTCTTGGACAGGGGACGCAGCCCCAGCATTTT.

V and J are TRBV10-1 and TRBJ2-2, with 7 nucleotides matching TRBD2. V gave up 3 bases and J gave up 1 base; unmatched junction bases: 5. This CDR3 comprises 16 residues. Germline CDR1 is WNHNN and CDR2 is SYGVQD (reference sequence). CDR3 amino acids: CASSDWSSGNTGELFF. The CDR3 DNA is TGCGCCAGCAGTGATTGGTCTAGCGGGAACACCGGGGAGCTGTTTTTT.

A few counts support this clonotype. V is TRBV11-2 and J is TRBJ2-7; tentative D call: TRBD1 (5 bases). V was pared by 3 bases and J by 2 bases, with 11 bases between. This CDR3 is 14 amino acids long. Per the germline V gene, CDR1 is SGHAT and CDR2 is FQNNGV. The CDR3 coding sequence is TGTGCCAGCAGCTTGTGGACAACAGCCTACGAGCAGTACTTC. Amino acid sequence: CASSLWTTAYEQYF. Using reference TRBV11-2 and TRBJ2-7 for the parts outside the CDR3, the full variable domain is EAGVAQSPRYKIIEKRQSVAFWCNPISGHATLYWYQQILGQGPKLLIQFQNNGVVDDSQLPKDRFSAERLKGVDSTLKIQPAKLEDSAVYLCASSLWTTAYEQYFGPGTRLTVT.

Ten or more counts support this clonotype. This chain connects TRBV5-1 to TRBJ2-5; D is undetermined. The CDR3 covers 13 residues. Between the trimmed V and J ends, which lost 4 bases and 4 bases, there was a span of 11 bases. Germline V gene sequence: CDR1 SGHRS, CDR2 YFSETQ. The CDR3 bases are TGCGCCAGCAGCCCCCAGCGAGGAGAGACCCAGTACTTC. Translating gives CASSPQRGETQYF.

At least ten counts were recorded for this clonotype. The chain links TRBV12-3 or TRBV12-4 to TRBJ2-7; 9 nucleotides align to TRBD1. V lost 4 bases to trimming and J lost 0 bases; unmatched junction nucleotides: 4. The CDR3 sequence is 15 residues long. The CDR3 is CASSSGTGYSYEQYF. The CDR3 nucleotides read TGTGCCAGCAGTTCCGGGACAGGGTACTCCTACGAGCAGTACTTC.

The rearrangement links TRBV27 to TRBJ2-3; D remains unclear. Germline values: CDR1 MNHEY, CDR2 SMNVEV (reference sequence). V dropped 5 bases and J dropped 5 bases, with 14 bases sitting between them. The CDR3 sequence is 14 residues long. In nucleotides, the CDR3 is TGTGCCAGCAGTCCGCTTACAATGGTAGATACGCAGTATTTT. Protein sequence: CASSPLTMVDTQYF.

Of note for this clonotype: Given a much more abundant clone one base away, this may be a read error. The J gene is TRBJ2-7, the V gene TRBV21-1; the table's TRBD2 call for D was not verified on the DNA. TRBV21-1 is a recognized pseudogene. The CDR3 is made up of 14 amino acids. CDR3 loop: CASSSFGTLYEPYF. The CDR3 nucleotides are TGTGCCAGCAGCAGCTTCGGGACTTTGTACGAGCCGTACTTC.

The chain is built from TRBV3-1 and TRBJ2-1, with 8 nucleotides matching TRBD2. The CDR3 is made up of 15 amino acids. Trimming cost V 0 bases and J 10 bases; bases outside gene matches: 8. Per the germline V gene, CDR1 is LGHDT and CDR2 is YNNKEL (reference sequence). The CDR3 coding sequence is TGTGCCAGCAGCCAAGATTCCCGACTAGCGAACGAGCAGTTCTTC. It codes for CASSQDSRLANEQFF.

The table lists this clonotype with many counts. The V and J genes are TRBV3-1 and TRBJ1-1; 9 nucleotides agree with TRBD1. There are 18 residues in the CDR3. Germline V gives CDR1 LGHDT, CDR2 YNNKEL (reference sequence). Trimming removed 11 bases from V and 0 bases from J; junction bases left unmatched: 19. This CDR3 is CAFSSGQGHLDLNTEAFF. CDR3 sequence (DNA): TGTGCCTTCAGTTCCGGACAGGGGCATCTTGATTTGAACACTGAAGCTTTCTTT.

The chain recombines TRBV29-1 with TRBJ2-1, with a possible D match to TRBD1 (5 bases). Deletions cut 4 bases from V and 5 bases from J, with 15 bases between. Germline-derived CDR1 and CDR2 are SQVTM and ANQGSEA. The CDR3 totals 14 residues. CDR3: CSVAGGAEDNEQFF. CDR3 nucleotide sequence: TGCAGCGTTGCTGGTGGGGCAGAAGACAATGAGCAGTTCTTC.

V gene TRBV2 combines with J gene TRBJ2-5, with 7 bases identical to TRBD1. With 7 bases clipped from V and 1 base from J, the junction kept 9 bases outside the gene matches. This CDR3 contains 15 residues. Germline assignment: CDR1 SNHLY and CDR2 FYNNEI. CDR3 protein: CASILTGSPQETQYF. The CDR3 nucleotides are TGTGCCAGCATTTTGACAGGGAGTCCCCAAGAGACCCAGTACTTC. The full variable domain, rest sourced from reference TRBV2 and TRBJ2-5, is EPEVTQTPSHQVTQMGQEVILRCVPISNHLYFYWYRQILGQKVEFLVSFYNNEISEKSEIFDDQFSVERPDGSNFTLKIRSTKLEDSAMYFCASILTGSPQETQYFGPGTRLLVL.

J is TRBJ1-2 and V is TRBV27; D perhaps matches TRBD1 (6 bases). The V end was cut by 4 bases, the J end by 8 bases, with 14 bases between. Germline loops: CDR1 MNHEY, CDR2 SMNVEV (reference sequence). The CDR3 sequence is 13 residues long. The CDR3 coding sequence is TGTGCCAGCAGTTCCGACAGGTCTGGAGGCTACACCTTC. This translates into CASSSDRSGGYTF.

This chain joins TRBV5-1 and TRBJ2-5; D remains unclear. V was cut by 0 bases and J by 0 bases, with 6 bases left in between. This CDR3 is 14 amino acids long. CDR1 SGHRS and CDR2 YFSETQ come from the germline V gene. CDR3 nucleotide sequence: TGCGCCAGCAGCTTGGTGCCAGACCAAGAGACCCAGTACTTC. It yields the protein CASSLVPDQETQYF.

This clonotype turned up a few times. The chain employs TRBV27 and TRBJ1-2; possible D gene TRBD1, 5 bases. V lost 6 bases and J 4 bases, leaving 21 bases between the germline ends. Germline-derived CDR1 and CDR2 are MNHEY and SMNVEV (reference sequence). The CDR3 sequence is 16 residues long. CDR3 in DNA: TGTGCCAGCAGAGACGCCGGGGCCGGGGGAGGCTATGGCTACACCTTC. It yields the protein CASRDAGAGGGYGYTF.

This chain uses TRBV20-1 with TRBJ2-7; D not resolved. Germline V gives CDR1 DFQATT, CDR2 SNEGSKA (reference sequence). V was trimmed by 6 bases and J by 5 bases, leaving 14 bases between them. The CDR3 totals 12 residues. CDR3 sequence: CSARRSENEQYF. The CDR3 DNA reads TGCAGTGCGAGAAGGTCCGAAAACGAGCAGTACTTC.

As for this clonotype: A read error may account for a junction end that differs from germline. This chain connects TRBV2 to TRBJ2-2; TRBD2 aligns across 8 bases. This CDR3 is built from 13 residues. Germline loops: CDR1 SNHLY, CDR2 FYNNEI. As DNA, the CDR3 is TGTGCCAGCAAGGCTAGCGGGCCCGGGGACCTGTTTTTT. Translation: CASKASGPGDLFF.

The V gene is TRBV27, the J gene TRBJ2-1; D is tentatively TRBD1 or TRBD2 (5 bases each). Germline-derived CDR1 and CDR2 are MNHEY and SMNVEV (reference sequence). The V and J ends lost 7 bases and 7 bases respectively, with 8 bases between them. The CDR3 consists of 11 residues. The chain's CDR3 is CASMRGNEQFF. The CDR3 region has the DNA TGTGCCAGCATGAGGGGAAATGAGCAGTTCTTC.

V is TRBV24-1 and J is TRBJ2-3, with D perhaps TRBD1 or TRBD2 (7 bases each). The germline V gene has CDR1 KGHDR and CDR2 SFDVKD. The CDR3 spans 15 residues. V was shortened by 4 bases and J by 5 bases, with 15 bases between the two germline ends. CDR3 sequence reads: CATSDPGGGGDTQYF. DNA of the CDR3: TGTGCCACCAGTGACCCAGGGGGGGGAGGAGATACGCAGTATTTT.

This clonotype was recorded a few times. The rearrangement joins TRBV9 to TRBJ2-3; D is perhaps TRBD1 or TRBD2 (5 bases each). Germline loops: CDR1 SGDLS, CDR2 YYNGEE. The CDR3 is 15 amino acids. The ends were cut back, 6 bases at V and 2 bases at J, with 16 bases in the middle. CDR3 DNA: TGTGCCAGCAAGTCCGGGGCCCATGACACAGATACGCAGTATTTT. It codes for CASKSGAHDTDTQYF.

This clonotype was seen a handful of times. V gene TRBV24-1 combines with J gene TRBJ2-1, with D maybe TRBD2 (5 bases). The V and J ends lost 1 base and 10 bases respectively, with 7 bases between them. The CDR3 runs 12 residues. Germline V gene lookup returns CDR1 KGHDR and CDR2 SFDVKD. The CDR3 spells CATSDFGGEQFF. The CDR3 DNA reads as TGTGCCACCAGTGATTTTGGCGGGGAGCAGTTCTTC.

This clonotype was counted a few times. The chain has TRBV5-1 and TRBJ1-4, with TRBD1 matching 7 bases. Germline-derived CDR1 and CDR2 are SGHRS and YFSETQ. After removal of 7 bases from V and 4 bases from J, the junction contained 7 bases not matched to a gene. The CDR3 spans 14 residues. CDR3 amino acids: CASRPGQSNEKLFF. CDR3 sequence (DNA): TGCGCCAGCCGACCGGGACAGAGTAATGAAAAACTGTTTTTT.

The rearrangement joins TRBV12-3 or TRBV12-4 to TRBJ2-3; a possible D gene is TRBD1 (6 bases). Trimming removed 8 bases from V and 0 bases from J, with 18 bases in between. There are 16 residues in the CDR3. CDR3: CASAVGARTSTDTQYF. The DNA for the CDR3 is TGTGCCAGCGCCGTGGGGGCAAGAACTAGCACAGATACGCAGTATTTT.

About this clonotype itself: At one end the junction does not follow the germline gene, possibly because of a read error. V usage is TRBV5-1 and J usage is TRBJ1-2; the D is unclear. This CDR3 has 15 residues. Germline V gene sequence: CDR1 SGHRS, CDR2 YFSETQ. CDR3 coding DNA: TGCGCCAGCAGCTCCGCACAGTTTGCTAACTATGGCTACCCCTTC. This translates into CASSSAQFANYGYPF. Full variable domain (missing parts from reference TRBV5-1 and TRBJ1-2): KAGVTQTPRYLIKTRGQQVTLSCSPISGHRSVSWYQQTPGQGLQFLFEYFSETQRNKGNFPGRFSGRQFSNSRSEMNVSTLELGDSALYLCASSSAQFANYGYPFGSGTRLTVV.

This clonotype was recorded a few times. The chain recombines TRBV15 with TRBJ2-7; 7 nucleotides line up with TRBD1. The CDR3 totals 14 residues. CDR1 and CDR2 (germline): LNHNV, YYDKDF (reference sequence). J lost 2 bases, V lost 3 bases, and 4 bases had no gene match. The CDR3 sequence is CATSRTGSTYEQYF. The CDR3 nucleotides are TGTGCCACCAGCAGGACAGGGAGCACCTACGAGCAGTACTTC.

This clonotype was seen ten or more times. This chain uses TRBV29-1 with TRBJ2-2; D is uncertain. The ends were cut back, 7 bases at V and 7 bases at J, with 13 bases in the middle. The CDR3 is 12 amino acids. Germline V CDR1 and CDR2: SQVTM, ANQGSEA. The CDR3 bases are TGCAGCGGTGCGGTACATGGCGGGGAGCTGTTTTTT. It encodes CSGAVHGGELFF.

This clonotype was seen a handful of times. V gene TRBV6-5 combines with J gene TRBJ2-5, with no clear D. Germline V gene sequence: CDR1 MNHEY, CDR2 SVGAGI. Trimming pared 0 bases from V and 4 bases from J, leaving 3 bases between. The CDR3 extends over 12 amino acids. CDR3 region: CASSYSTETQYF. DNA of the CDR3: TGTGCCAGCAGTTACTCGACAGAGACCCAGTACTTC.

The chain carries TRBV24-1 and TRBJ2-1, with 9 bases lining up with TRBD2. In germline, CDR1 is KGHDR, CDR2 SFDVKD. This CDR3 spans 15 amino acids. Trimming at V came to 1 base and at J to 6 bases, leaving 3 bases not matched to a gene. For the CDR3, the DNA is TGTGCCACCAGTGATTTTAGCGGGGGCCTCAATGAGCAGTTCTTC. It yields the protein CATSDFSGGLNEQFF.

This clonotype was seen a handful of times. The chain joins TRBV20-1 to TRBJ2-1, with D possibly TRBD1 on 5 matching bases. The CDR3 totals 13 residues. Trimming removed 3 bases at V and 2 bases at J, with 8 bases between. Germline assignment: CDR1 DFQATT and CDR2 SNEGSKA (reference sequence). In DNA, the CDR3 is TGCAGTGCTAGTAGACAGCCCTACAATGAGCAGTTCTTC. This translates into CSASRQPYNEQFF.

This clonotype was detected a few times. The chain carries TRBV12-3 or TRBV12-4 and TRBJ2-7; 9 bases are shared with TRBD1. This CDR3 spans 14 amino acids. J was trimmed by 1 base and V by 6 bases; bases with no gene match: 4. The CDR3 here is CASRTGGPSYEQYF. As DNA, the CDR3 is TGTGCCAGCAGGACAGGGGGTCCTTCCTACGAGCAGTACTTC.